This entry lists 13 T cell receptor beta chains sequenced from one sample in a study of OX40 agonist ivuxolimab in advanced cancers. TCRdb's table, derived via immunoSEQ multiplex PCR, lists solely in-frame clones and lacks some. The table records tens of thousands of clones, 86% of them present only once. Source: CD4+ or CD8+ T cells sorted from blood, taken in a trial of the OX40 agonist ivuxolimab. Source of these receptors: an adult with an advanced solid tumor such as melanoma, head and neck, liver or kidney cancer.

The chain employs TRBV5-1 and TRBJ2-2; 11 nucleotides align to TRBD1. V trimming: 6 bases; J trimming: 5 bases; junction bases outside the gene matches: 6. Germline loops: CDR1 SGHRS, CDR2 YFSETQ. This CDR3 comprises 15 residues. The CDR3 loop is CASNTGQGGTGELFF. CDR3 bases: TGCGCCAGCAACACGGGACAGGGGGGAACCGGGGAGCTGTTTTTT.

This chain connects TRBV28 to TRBJ2-3, with 12 bases identical to TRBD2. The V segment lost 7 bases and the J segment 5 bases; nucleotides outside the gene matches: 10. The CDR3 contains 16 residues. Germline CDR1 MDHEN, CDR2 SYDVKM. The CDR3 DNA reads as TGTGCCAGCATGGCCCCTAGCGGGAGGGCCCTAGATACGCAGTATTTT. Translated: CASMAPSGRALDTQYF. The whole variable domain, filled in from reference TRBV28 and TRBJ2-3, reads DVKVTQSSRYLVKRTGEKVFLECVQDMDHENMFWYRQDPGLGLRLIYFSYDVKMKEKGDIPEGYSVSREKKERFSLILESASTNQTSMYLCASMAPSGRALDTQYFGPGTRLTVL.

CDR3 sequence reads: CASSTGNDEQYF. CDR3 DNA sequence: TGTGCCAGCTCGACGGGGAACGATGAGCAGTACTTC. The chain has TRBV18 and TRBJ2-7; D is perhaps TRBD2 (5 bases). The CDR3 is 12 amino acids. Germline-derived CDR1 and CDR2 are KGHSH and LQKENI. Trimming removed 6 bases from V and 7 bases from J, with 13 bases in between.

This clone was picked up one time. The CDR3 bases are TGTGCCAGCAGCCTCGGACTAGCGGAAAATGAGCAGTTCTTC. Translating gives CASSLGLAENEQFF. This chain uses TRBV7-9 with TRBJ2-1, with TRBD2 identical over 10 bases. CDR3 length: 14 amino acids. Per germline, CDR1 SEHNR and CDR2 FQNEAQ (reference sequence). V trimming: 5 bases; J trimming: 7 bases; junction bases outside the gene matches: 5.

The V gene is TRBV2, the J gene TRBJ1-5; 7 nucleotides match TRBD1. Germline V gene lookup returns CDR1 SNHLY and CDR2 FYNNEI. This CDR3 spans 16 amino acids. V lost 6 bases, J lost 5 bases, and 13 bases stayed unmatched. The CDR3 region is CASSRTFDRADQPQHF. The CDR3 DNA sequence: TGTGCCAGCAGCCGGACCTTCGACAGGGCTGATCAGCCCCAGCATTTT.

The chain employs TRBV7-9 and TRBJ1-3; D remains ambiguous. The CDR3 runs 16 residues. Germline CDR1 and CDR2: SEHNR and FQNEAQ (reference sequence). The ends were cut back, 5 bases at V and 3 bases at J, with 17 bases in the middle. The CDR3, as DNA: TGTGCCAGCAGCCAATCAATCCGGACGGATGGAAACACCATATATTTT. As protein: CASSQSIRTDGNTIYF.

The chain carries TRBV2 and TRBJ1-1; the D is unclear. Germline CDR1 and CDR2: SNHLY and FYNNEI. The length of the CDR3 is 15 residues. Trimming removed 3 bases from V and 0 bases from J, with 11 bases in between. CDR3 residues: CASSDFRLMNTEAFF. The CDR3, as DNA: TGTGCCAGCAGTGATTTTCGGCTGATGAACACTGAAGCTTTCTTT. Drawing the rest from reference TRBV2 and TRBJ1-1, the complete variable domain is EPEVTQTPSHQVTQMGQEVILRCVPISNHLYFYWYRQILGQKVEFLVSFYNNEISEKSEIFDDQFSVERPDGSNFTLKIRSTKLEDSAMYFCASSDFRLMNTEAFFGQGTRLTVV.

The J gene is TRBJ2-6, the V gene TRBV11-3; weak D call: TRBD1 (6 bases). Deletions cut 4 bases from V and 0 bases from J, with 13 bases between. The CDR3 has 17 amino acids. Germline V lookup: CDR1 SGHNT, CDR2 YENEEA. The CDR3: CASSSPGHYSGANVLTF. CDR3 in DNA: TGTGCCAGCAGCTCCCCGGGACACTACTCTGGGGCCAACGTCCTGACTTTC.

This clone has only a few counts. V gene TRBV5-1 combines with J gene TRBJ2-7; TRBD2 aligns across 8 bases. V trimming: 5 bases; J trimming: 6 bases; junction bases outside the gene matches: 13. Germline V lookup: CDR1 SGHRS, CDR2 YFSETQ. The CDR3 extends over 15 amino acids. Here the CDR3 reads CASRRFSGGPGEQYF. DNA of the CDR3: TGCGCCAGCAGACGTTTCTCGGGAGGGCCGGGCGAGCAGTACTTC.

The chain is built from TRBV23-1 and TRBJ2-7; TRBD1 matches 8 bases. TRBV23-1 is flagged as an ORF with uncertain function. Losses at the gene ends were 8 bases for V and 4 bases for J; bases not matched to a gene: 4. This CDR3 region has 12 residues. CDR3 region: CASLDREYEQYF. CDR3 bases: TGCGCCAGCCTGGACAGGGAATACGAGCAGTACTTC.

V gene TRBV10-1 combines with J gene TRBJ1-6; no definite D call. The length of the CDR3 is 13 residues. The V gene's germline CDR1 is WNHNN and CDR2 SYGVQD (reference sequence). Trimming removed 2 bases from V and 10 bases from J, with 9 bases in between. For the CDR3, the DNA is TGCGCCAGCAGTGAGGATATGCAATCACCCCTCCACTTT. This translates into CASSEDMQSPLHF.

This clone rates as medium-sized. The V call is TRBV5-6, the J call TRBJ2-5, with TRBD2 matching 10 bases. V lost 0 bases to trimming and J lost 4 bases; unmatched junction nucleotides: 9. Germline CDR1 SGHDT, CDR2 YYEEEE. The CDR3 length is 17 residues. CDR3 DNA sequence: TGTGCCAGCAGCTTGGAACTAGCGGGAAGGGAAGGAGAGACCCAGTACTTC. Translated, it gives CASSLELAGREGETQYF. Complete variable domain (other parts from reference TRBV5-6 and TRBJ2-5): DAGVTQSPTHLIKTRGQQVTLRCSPKSGHDTVSWYQQALGQGPQFIFQYYEEEERQRGNFPDRFSGHQFPNYSSELNVNALLLGDSALYLCASSLELAGREGETQYFGPGTRLLVL.

V and J are TRBV7-8 and TRBJ2-1, with 7 bases aligning to TRBD1. The germline CDR1 and CDR2 sequences are SGHVS and FQNEAQ. The length of the CDR3 is 13 residues. The V segment lost 5 bases and the J segment 8 bases; nucleotides outside the gene matches: 6. As DNA, the CDR3 is TGTGCCAGCAGCCCGGACAGGTTCGATGAGCAGTTCTTC. Protein product: CASSPDRFDEQFF.